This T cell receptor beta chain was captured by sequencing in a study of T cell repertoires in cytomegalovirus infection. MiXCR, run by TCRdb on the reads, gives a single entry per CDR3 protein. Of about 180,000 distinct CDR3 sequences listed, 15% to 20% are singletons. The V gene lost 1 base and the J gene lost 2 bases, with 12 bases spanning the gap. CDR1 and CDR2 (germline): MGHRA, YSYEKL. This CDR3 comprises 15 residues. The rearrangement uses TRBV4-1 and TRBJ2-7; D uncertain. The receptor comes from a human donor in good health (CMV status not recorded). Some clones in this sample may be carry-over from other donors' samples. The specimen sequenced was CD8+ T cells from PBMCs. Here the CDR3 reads CASSQGRSSPYEQYF. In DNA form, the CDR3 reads TGCGCCAGCAGCCAAGGCAGGTCTAGTCCCTACGAGCAGTACTTC.